The 19 T cell receptor beta chains reported below all come from one sample, sequenced in a study of T cell changes during pregnancy in multiple sclerosis. Data came from immunoSEQ multiplex PCR; TCRdb stores just in-frame clones and leaves some out. Seen here are 78,000 or so clones, just over 90% observed once, and the top ten hold less than 3%. The material was peripheral blood, obtained before pregnancy. These receptors all come from a female donor with multiple sclerosis, enrolled in a pregnancy study.

V gene TRBV5-6 combines with J gene TRBJ2-7; 9 bases fit TRBD2. Per the germline V gene, CDR1 is SGHDT and CDR2 is YYEEEE. Trimming took 5 bases from V and 4 from J; bases not matched to a gene: 7. This CDR3 contains 14 residues. The CDR3 is CASRESGRRYEQYF. As DNA, the CDR3 is TGTGCCAGCAGGGAAAGCGGGAGGAGATACGAGCAGTACTTC.

This clone was detected only once. J is TRBJ2-1 and V is TRBV5-6; D perhaps matches TRBD2 (7 bases). The CDR3 has 15 amino acids. V lost 4 bases and J lost 6, with 17 bases in between. Germline CDR1 and CDR2: SGHDT and YYEEEE. The DNA for the CDR3 is TGTGCCAGCAGCCCCCGGCCTCGGGGGGCCAATGAGCAGTTCTTC. It translates to CASSPRPRGANEQFF.

The chain couples TRBV7-6 to TRBJ2-7; D is undetermined. The CDR3 consists of 14 residues. V dropped 2 bases and J dropped 4 bases, with 12 bases sitting between them. Germline CDR1 and CDR2: SGHVS and FNYEAQ. The DNA for the CDR3 is TGTGCCAGCAGCTTAAGAGCCACGGAGTACGAGCAGTACTTC. Translation: CASSLRATEYEQYF.

V usage is TRBV7-2 and J usage is TRBJ1-5; no definite D call. This CDR3 contains 15 residues. Germline V lookup: CDR1 SGHTA, CDR2 FQGNSA. Trimming took 5 bases from V and 7 from J, leaving 18 bases between them. The CDR3 loop reads CASSLWAGGEQPQHF. In nucleotides, the CDR3 is TGTGCCAGCAGCCTATGGGCAGGAGGAGAGCAGCCCCAGCATTTT.

The gene calls are TRBV19 and TRBJ2-1, with 7 bases matching TRBD1. The trim removed 5 bases at V and 0 bases at J, leaving 4 bases unmatched. Germline V gene lookup returns CDR1 LNHDA and CDR2 SQIVND (reference sequence). The CDR3 length is 15 residues. The CDR3 coding sequence is TGTGCCAGTAGTCCGACAGGGATCTCCTACAATGAGCAGTTCTTC. It translates to CASSPTGISYNEQFF.

There are many counts of this clone. DNA of the CDR3: TGTGCCTGGAGTTGGACAGGGGGCGTAATCAGCTACACCTTC. It codes for CAWSWTGGVISYTF. The chain has TRBV30 and TRBJ1-2; 11 nucleotides match TRBD1. The ends lost 2 bases at V and 9 bases at J; junction bases unmatched: 8. The CDR3 consists of 14 residues. The V gene's germline CDR1 is GTSNPN and CDR2 SVGIG (reference sequence).

The rearrangement uses TRBV29-1 and TRBJ2-7; 13 bases line up with TRBD2. CDR1 and CDR2 from the germline V gene are SQVTM and ANQGSEA. Unmatched junction bases numbered 13, after V lost 7 bases and J lost 7 bases. The CDR3 sequence is 15 residues long. Written as DNA, the CDR3 is TGCAGCGCTAAAACTAGCGGGAGGGCCTGGGGGGAGCAGTACTTC. Amino acids: CSAKTSGRAWGEQYF.

The V gene is TRBV27, the J gene TRBJ2-7, with 13 bases that match TRBD2. V dropped 5 bases and J dropped 5; count of bases not matched to a gene: 6. This CDR3 has 15 amino acids. In germline, CDR1 is MNHEY, CDR2 SMNVEV (reference sequence). The CDR3 is CASSPRTSGSHEQYF. In nucleotides, the CDR3 is TGTGCCAGCAGTCCCCGGACTAGCGGGAGCCACGAGCAGTACTTC.

The chain employs TRBV28 and TRBJ2-1; 9 nucleotides align to TRBD1. Per germline, CDR1 MDHEN and CDR2 SYDVKM. CDR3 size: 14 residues. V was pared by 8 bases and J by 3 bases, with 5 bases of the junction left unmatched. CDR3 nucleotides: TGTGCCAGCTTCGCGGGACAGGGCTACAATGAGCAGTTCTTC. Its protein product is CASFAGQGYNEQFF.

V usage is TRBV4-3 and J usage is TRBJ2-7; TRBD1 agrees at 8 bases. The CDR3 runs to 15 residues. Per germline, CDR1 LGHNA and CDR2 YSLEER. The V and J ends lost 5 bases and 2 bases, in that order; junction bases with no gene match: 8. CDR3 residues: CASSKYRGVPYEQYF. The CDR3 coding sequence is TGCGCCAGCAGCAAATACAGGGGGGTTCCCTACGAGCAGTACTTC.

The chain couples TRBV9 to TRBJ2-1, with TRBD2 identical over 12 bases. The CDR3 contains 17 residues. The germline gives CDR1 SGDLS, CDR2 YYNGEE. With 0 bases clipped from V and 10 bases from J, the junction kept 11 bases outside the gene matches. The CDR3 bases are TGTGCCAGCAGCGTAGGGCTAGCGGGAGGGTTATCCATAGAGCAGTTCTTC. Its protein is CASSVGLAGGLSIEQFF. Drawing the rest from reference TRBV9 and TRBJ2-1, the complete variable domain is DSGVTQTPKHLITATGQRVTLRCSPRSGDLSVYWYQQSLDQGLQFLIQYYNGEERAKGNILERFSAQQFPDLHSELNLSSLELGDSALYFCASSVGLAGGLSIEQFFGPGTRLTVL.

The chain combines TRBV5-1 with TRBJ1-3, with a possible D match to TRBD1 (5 bases). CDR3 length equals 16 residues. V was trimmed by 0 bases and J by 0 bases, leaving 10 bases between them. From germline, CDR1 is SGHRS and CDR2 YFSETQ. The CDR3 nucleotides read TGCGCCAGCAGCTTGGGAGACAGCTTCTCTGGAAACACCATATATTTT. This encodes CASSLGDSFSGNTIYF.

This chain joins TRBV6-5 and TRBJ2-1; 7 nucleotides align to TRBD1. V shed 5 bases, J shed 8 bases, and the junction held 3 bases outside the gene matches. Looked up from germline, CDR1 is MNHEY and CDR2 is SVGAGI. The CDR3 runs 12 residues. The CDR3 loop reads CASSQTGDEQFF. The CDR3 DNA reads TGTGCCAGCAGTCAAACAGGGGATGAGCAGTTCTTC.

As for this clone: Other DNA variants within this sample encode the same CDR3. V is TRBV19 and J is TRBJ1-5, with 9 bases lining up with TRBD1. V shed 1 base and J 2 bases; nucleotides not matched to a gene: 0. This CDR3 comprises 15 residues. From germline, CDR1 is LNHDA and CDR2 SQIVND (reference sequence). The CDR3 is CASSIGTGGNQPQHF. CDR3 coding DNA: TGTGCCAGTAGTATAGGGACAGGGGGCAATCAGCCCCAGCATTTT.

V usage is TRBV14 and J usage is TRBJ1-3, with 8 bases lining up with TRBD1. Germline V gene lookup returns CDR1 SGHDN and CDR2 FVKESK. The length of the CDR3 is 17 residues. V gave up 4 bases and J gave up 4 bases; unmatched junction bases: 12. CDR3 nucleotide sequence: TGTGCCAGCAGCCCCGGACAGGGTCGAGCGGTGGGAAACACCATATATTTT. Its translation is CASSPGQGRAVGNTIYF.

This clone has just one count. The rearrangement joins TRBV6-5 to TRBJ2-1; 8 bases fit TRBD1. J gave up 4 bases and V 2 bases, and 7 bases lay outside the gene matches. This CDR3 spans 16 amino acids. In germline, CDR1 is MNHEY, CDR2 SVGAGI. CDR3 nucleotide sequence: TGTGCCAGCAGTTACGCCGGGACAGGTTTATACAATGAGCAGTTCTTC. It specifies CASSYAGTGLYNEQFF.

This CDR3 reads CASSYRVPSGANVLTF. CDR3 bases: TGTGCCAGCAGTTACCGAGTCCCCTCTGGGGCCAACGTCCTGACTTTC. The chain carries TRBV6-5 and TRBJ2-6, with D unresolved. This CDR3 has 16 residues. The germline V gene has CDR1 MNHEY and CDR2 SVGAGI. Trimming took off 2 bases at V and 0 bases at J, with 8 bases between the two ends.

The V and J genes are TRBV28 and TRBJ2-3; 13 nucleotides align to TRBD2. V trimming: 5 bases; J trimming: 2 bases; junction bases outside the gene matches: 7. The CDR3 sequence is 17 residues long. CDR1 MDHEN and CDR2 SYDVKM come from the germline V gene. CDR3 DNA sequence: TGTGCCAGCAGTAGCGGGACTAGCGGGATCTACACAGATACGCAGTATTTT. Translated, it gives CASSSGTSGIYTDTQYF.

The chain joins TRBV6-5 to TRBJ2-7, with a tentative D call TRBD1 (5 bases). Germline V lookup: CDR1 MNHEY, CDR2 SVGAGI. The V end was cut by 6 bases, the J end by 1 base, with 16 bases between. The CDR3 sequence is 15 residues long. CDR3: CASSQRQPGSYEQYF. In DNA form, the CDR3 reads TGTGCCAGCAGCCAAAGACAGCCAGGGTCCTACGAGCAGTACTTC.